This T cell receptor beta chain is drawn from a study of T cell repertoires in cytomegalovirus infection. Study outcomes and limitations: Summed frequency of shared TCR beta families picked out CMV carriers who also had the relevant HLA. HLA-C-restricted CMV-specific TCR beta clonotypes prevailed in the ex vivo response.

Details on this clonotype: The antigen is not known.

CDR3 size: 16 residues. V lost 2 bases to trimming and J lost 7 bases, with 17 bases between them. CDR1 and CDR2 (germline): SEHNR, FQNEAQ (reference sequence). TCRdb re-called the reads with MiXCR, one entry per CDR3 protein. This repertoire shows around 430,000 distinct CDR3 sequences, approximately 40% found once; its top ten account for about 45%. The input for sequencing was cultured PBMCs, taken from culture after CMV antigen stimulation. V and J are TRBV7-9 and TRBJ1-4; D unclear. This sequence originates from a human donor in good health (CMV status not recorded). Some clones in this sample may be carry-over from other donors' samples. CDR3 residues: CASSLNVRGLGEKLFF. Here the CDR3 DNA reads TGTGCCAGCAGCTTAAATGTTAGAGGATTGGGTGAAAAACTGTTTTTT.